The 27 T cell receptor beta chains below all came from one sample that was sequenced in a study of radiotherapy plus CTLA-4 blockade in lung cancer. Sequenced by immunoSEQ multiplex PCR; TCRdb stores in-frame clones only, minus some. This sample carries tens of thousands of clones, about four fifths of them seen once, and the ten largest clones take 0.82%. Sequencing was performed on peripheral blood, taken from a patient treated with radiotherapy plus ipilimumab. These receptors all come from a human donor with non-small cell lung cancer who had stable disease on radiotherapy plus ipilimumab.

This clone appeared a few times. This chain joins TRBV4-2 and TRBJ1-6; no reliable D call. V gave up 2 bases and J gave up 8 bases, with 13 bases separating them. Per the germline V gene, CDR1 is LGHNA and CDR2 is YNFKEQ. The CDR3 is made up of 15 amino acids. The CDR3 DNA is TGTGCCAGCAGCCAACCCTGGACGGTTGATTCACCCCTCCACTTT. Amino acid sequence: CASSQPWTVDSPLHF.

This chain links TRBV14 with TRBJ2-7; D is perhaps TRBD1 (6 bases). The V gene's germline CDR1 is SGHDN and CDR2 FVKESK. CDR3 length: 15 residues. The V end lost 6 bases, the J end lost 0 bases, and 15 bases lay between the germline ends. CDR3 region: CASRRGGTSSYEQYF. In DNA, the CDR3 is TGTGCCAGCAGAAGGGGTGGGACAAGCTCCTACGAGCAGTACTTC. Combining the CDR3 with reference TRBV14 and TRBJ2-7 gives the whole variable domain EAGVTQFPSHSVIEKGQTVTLRCDPISGHDNLYWYRRVMGKEIKFLLHFVKESKQDESGMPNNRFLAERTGGTYSTLKVQPAELEDSGVYFCASRRGGTSSYEQYFGPGTRLTVT.

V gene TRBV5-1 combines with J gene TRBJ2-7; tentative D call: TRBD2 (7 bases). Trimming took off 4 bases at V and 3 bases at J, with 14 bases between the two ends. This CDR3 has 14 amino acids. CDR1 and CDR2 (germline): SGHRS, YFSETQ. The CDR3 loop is CASSPWGGDYEQYF. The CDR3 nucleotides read TGCGCCAGCAGCCCGTGGGGGGGCGACTACGAGCAGTACTTC.

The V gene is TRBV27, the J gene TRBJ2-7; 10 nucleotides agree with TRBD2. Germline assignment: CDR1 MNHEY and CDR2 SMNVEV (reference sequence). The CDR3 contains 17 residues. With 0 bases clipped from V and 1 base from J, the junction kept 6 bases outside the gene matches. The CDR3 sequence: CASSLSLAGGVSYEQYF. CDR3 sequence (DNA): TGTGCCAGCAGTTTATCCTTAGCGGGGGGCGTTTCCTACGAGCAGTACTTC.

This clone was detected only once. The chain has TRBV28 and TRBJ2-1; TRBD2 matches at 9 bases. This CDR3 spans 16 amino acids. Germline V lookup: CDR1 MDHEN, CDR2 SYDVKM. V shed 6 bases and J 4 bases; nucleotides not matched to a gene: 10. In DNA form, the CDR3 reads TGTGCCAGCAGCGAAGAAAGCGGGAGGAAATACAATGAGCAGTTCTTC. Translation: CASSEESGRKYNEQFF.

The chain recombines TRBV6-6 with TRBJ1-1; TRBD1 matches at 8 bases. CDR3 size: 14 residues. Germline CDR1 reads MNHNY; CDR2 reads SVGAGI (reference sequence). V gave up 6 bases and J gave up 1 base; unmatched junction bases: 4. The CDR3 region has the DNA TGTGCCAGCAGCCTCGACAGGGGGAACACTGAAGCTTTCTTT. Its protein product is CASSLDRGNTEAFF.

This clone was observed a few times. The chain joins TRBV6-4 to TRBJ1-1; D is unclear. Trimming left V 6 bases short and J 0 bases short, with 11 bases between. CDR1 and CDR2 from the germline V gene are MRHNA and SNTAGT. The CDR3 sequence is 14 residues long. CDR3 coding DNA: TGTGCCAGCAGCCAGGACCGGATGAACACTGAAGCTTTCTTT. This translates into CASSQDRMNTEAFF.

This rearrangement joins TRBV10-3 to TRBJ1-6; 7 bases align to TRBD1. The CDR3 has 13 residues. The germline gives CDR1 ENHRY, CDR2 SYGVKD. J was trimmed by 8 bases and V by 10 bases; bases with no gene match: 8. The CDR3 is CATRDRMDSPLHF. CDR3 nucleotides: TGTGCCACCCGGGACAGAATGGATTCACCCCTCCACTTT.

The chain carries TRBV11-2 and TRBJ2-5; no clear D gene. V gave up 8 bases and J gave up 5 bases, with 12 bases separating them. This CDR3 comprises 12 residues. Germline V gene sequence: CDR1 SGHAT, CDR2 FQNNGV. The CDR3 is CASSLDAETQYF. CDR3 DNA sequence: TGTGCCAGCTCCCTCGACGCGGAGACCCAGTACTTC.

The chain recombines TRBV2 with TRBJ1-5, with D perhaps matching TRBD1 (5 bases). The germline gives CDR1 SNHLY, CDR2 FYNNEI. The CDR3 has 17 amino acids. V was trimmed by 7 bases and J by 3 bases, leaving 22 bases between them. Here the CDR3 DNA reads TGTGCCAGCACCGCAGACAGATCCTCCACTAACAATCAGCCCCAGCATTTT. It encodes CASTADRSSTNNQPQHF.

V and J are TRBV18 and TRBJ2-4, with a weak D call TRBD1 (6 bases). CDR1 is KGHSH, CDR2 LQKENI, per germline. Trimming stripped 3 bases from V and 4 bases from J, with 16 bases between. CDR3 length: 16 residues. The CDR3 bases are TGTGCCAGCTCACCCGGTGGACAGTGGGAGAAAAACATTCAGTACTTC. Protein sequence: CASSPGGQWEKNIQYF.

Here the CDR3 reads CASSNRGNQPQHF. In DNA form, the CDR3 reads TGCGCCAGCAGCAACAGGGGAAATCAGCCCCAGCATTTT. This chain uses TRBV10-2 with TRBJ1-5, with 7 bases fitting TRBD1. The V and J ends lost 6 bases and 4 bases, in that order; junction bases with no gene match: 3. Germline lookup yields CDR1 WSHSY and CDR2 SAAADI. The CDR3 loop spans 13 amino acids.

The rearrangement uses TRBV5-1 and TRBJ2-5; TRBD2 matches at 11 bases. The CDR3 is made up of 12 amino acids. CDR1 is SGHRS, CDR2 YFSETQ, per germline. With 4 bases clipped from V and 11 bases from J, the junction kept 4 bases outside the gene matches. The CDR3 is CASSGTSGPQYF. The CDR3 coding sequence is TGCGCCAGCAGCGGGACTAGCGGTCCGCAGTACTTC.

The CDR3, as DNA: TGTGCCAGCAGTGCGAGACTAGGCTCCTACAATGAGCAGTTCTTC. Translated, it gives CASSARLGSYNEQFF. This rearrangement joins TRBV25-1 to TRBJ2-1, with D possibly matching TRBD2 (6 bases). The ends were cut back, 4 bases at V and 0 bases at J, with 10 bases in the middle. CDR1 is MGHDK and CDR2 is SYGVNS in the germline V gene. The CDR3 is 15 amino acids.

In DNA, the CDR3 is TGTGCCAGCTCACCTGCCTCGACTAACTATGGCTACACCTTC. This sequence encodes CASSPASTNYGYTF. The chain links TRBV18 to TRBJ1-2; D is unresolved. The CDR3 spans 14 residues. Trimming removed 3 bases at V and 0 bases at J, with 8 bases between. Germline lookup yields CDR1 KGHSH and CDR2 LQKENI.

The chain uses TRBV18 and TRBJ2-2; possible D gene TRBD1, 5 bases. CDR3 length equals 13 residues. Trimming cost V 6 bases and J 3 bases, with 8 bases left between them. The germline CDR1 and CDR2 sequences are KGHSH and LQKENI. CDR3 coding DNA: TGTGCCAGCTCTGCAGGGTACACCGGGGAGCTGTTTTTT. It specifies CASSAGYTGELFF. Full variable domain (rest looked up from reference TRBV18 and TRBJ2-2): NAGVMQNPRHLVRRRGQEARLRCSPMKGHSHVYWYRQLPEEGLKFMVYLQKENIIDESGMPKERFSAEFPKEGPSILRIQQVVRGDSAAYFCASSAGYTGELFFGEGSRLTVL.

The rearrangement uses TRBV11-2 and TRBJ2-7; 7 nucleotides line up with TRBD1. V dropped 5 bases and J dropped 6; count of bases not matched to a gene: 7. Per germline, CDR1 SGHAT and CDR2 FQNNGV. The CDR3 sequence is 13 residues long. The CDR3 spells CASSRTGPGEQYF. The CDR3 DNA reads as TGTGCCAGCAGCCGGACAGGCCCTGGCGAGCAGTACTTC.

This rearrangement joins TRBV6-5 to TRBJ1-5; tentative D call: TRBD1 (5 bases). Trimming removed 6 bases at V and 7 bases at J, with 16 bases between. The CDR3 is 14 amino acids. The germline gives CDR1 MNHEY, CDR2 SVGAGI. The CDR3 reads CASRLQGTEQPQHF. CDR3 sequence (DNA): TGTGCCAGCAGACTCCAGGGAACTGAACAGCCCCAGCATTTT.

The CDR3 sequence is CASTWTGGATGELFF. CDR3 sequence (DNA): TGTGCCAGCACCTGGACAGGGGGCGCCACCGGGGAGCTGTTTTTT. The genes are TRBV6-1 and TRBJ2-2; 11 positions match TRBD1. CDR1 is MNHNS, CDR2 SASEGT, per germline. V lost 7 bases and J lost 4; bases outside the gene matches: 5. The CDR3 has 15 residues.

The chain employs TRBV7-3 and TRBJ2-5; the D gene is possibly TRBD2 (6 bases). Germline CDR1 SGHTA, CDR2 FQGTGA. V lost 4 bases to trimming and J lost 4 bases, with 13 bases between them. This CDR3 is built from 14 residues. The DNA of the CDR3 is TGTGCCAGCAGCTCCTCGGGACTCGGAGAGACCCAGTACTTC. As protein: CASSSSGLGETQYF.

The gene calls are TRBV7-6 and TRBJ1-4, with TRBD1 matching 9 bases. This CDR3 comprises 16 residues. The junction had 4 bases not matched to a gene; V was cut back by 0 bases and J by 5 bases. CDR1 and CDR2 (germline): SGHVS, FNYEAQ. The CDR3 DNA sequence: TGTGCCAGCAGCTTAGCTACAGGGGGCGCAAATGAAAAACTGTTTTTT. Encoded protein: CASSLATGGANEKLFF.

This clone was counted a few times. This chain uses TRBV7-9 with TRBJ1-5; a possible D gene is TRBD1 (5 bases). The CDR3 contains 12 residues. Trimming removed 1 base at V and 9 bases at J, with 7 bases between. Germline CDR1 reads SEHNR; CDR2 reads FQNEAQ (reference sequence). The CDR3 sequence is CASSLDQGPQHF. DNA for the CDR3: TGTGCCAGCAGCTTAGACCAGGGGCCCCAGCATTTT.

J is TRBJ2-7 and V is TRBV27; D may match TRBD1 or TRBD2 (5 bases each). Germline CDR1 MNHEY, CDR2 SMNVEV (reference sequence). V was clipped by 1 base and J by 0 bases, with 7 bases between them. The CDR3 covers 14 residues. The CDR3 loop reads CASSLWGSSYEQYF. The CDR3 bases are TGTGCCAGCAGTTTATGGGGGAGCTCCTACGAGCAGTACTTC.

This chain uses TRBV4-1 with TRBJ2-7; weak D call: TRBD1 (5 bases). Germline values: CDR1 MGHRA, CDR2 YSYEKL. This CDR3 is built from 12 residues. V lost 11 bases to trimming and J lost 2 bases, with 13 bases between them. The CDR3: CASGIGPYEQYF. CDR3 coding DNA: TGCGCCTCAGGGATAGGCCCCTACGAGCAGTACTTC.

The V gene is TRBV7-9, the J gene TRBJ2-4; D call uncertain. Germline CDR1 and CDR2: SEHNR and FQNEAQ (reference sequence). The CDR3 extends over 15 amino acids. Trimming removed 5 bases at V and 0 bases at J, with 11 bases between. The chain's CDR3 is CASSGPFGAKNIQYF. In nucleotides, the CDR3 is TGTGCCAGCAGCGGCCCTTTTGGAGCCAAAAACATTCAGTACTTC.

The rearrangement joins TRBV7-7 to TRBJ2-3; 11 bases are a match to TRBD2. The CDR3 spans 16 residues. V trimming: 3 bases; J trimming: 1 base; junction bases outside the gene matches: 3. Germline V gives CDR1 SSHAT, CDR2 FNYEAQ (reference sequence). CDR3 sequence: CASSFQLAGGTDTQYF. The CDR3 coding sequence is TGTGCCAGCAGCTTCCAACTAGCGGGGGGCACAGATACGCAGTATTTT. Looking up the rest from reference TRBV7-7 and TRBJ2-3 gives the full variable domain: GAGVSQSPRYKVTKRGQDVTLRCDPISSHATLYWYQQALGQGPEFLTYFNYEAQPDKSGLPSDRFSAERPEGSISTLTIQRTEQRDSAMYRCASSFQLAGGTDTQYFGPGTRLTVL.

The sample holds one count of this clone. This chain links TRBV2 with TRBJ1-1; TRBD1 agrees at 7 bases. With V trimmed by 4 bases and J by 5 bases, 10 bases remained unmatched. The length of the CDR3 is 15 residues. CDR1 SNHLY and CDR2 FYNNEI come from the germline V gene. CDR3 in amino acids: CASSARQGTTTEAFF. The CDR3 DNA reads TGTGCCAGCAGTGCCCGACAGGGTACGACAACTGAAGCTTTCTTT.